The 13 T cell receptor beta chains below were found in one sample sequenced in a study of naive and memory T cell subsets. Two oligonucleotides, mixed equimolar, formed the beta constant-region primer covering TRBC1 and TRBC2. TCRdb redid the calling of the UMI-ligation and nested PCR reads with MiXCR, one entry per CDR3 protein. Found here are approximately 21,000 distinct CDR3 sequences, 11% of them singletons; the top ten hold about a sixth. Sample: central memory CD8+ T cells from blood. The source is a human donor in good health.

This clonotype was counted many times. The V call is TRBV13, the J call TRBJ2-2; a weak D match, TRBD1 (5 bases). The CDR3 is 15 residues long. From germline, CDR1 is PRHDT and CDR2 FYEKMQ (reference sequence). Trimming shortened V by 9 bases and J by 1 base, and 15 bases separated the two germline ends. CDR3 sequence (DNA): TGTGCCAGTTTAGATTTGACAGAGAACACCGGGGAGCTGTTTTTT. Translation gives CASLDLTENTGELFF.

The chain employs TRBV10-2 and TRBJ2-1; 12 bases line up with TRBD2. This CDR3 has 15 residues. Germline V CDR1 and CDR2: WSHSY, SAAADI. V was clipped by 7 bases and J by 4 bases; unmatched bases: 5. The CDR3 sequence: CASKTSGSWYNEQFF. The CDR3 DNA reads TGCGCCAGCAAGACTAGCGGGAGTTGGTACAATGAGCAGTTCTTC.

There are a few counts of this clonotype. The chain couples TRBV6-2 or TRBV6-3 to TRBJ2-1; D not resolved. In germline, CDR1 is MNHEY, CDR2 SVGEGT. The ends were cut back, 5 bases at V and 10 bases at J, with 21 bases in the middle. This CDR3 is built from 15 residues. Here the CDR3 reads CASSPLTLATWEQFF. The CDR3 DNA reads as TGTGCCAGCAGTCCATTGACACTGGCAACGTGGGAGCAGTTCTTC.

V and J are TRBV27 and TRBJ2-1; D may be TRBD2 (6 bases). Looked up from germline, CDR1 is MNHEY and CDR2 is SMNVEV (reference sequence). The CDR3 runs 16 residues. V shed 2 bases and J shed 1 base, with 12 bases lying between them. The CDR3 DNA reads TGTGCCAGCAGTTTACCGGGGGTCAGGTCCTACAATGAGCAGTTCTTC. Its translation is CASSLPGVRSYNEQFF.

This clonotype was observed at least ten times. This rearrangement joins TRBV12-3 or TRBV12-4 to TRBJ2-1; TRBD2 matches 13 bases. After removal of 6 bases from V and 0 bases from J, the junction contained 8 bases not matched to a gene. CDR3 length: 18 amino acids. The CDR3 region has the DNA TGTGCCAGCAGCAGTGGGACTAGCGGGATATTCTCCTACAATGAGCAGTTCTTC. Amino acid sequence: CASSSGTSGIFSYNEQFF.

The table lists this clonotype with many counts. The V gene is TRBV15, the J gene TRBJ2-3; D not certain. CDR3 length equals 12 residues. Trimming shortened V by 1 base and J by 5 bases, and 4 bases separated the two germline ends. CDR1 and CDR2 (germline): LNHNV, YYDKDF (reference sequence). The CDR3 DNA reads as TGTGCCACCAGCAGAGTCGGAGATACGCAGTATTTT. This codes for CATSRVGDTQYF.

A few counts support this clonotype. V gene TRBV3-1 combines with J gene TRBJ2-3, with 11 bases aligning to TRBD1. The germline V gene encodes CDR1 LGHDT and CDR2 YNNKEL (reference sequence). The CDR3 runs 15 residues. Trimming at V came to 5 bases and at J to 3 bases, leaving 4 bases not matched to a gene. The chain's CDR3 is CASSWGQGGTDTQYF. The CDR3 coding sequence is TGTGCCAGCAGCTGGGGACAGGGGGGAACAGATACGCAGTATTTT.

J is TRBJ1-5 and V is TRBV5-5; D unresolved. Germline CDR1 is SGHKS and CDR2 is YYEKEE (reference sequence). This CDR3 region has 13 residues. V lost 4 bases, J lost 2 bases, and 7 bases lay in between. The CDR3 coding sequence is TGTGCCAGCAGCCCCGCCGGCAATCAGCCCCAGCATTTT. Residues: CASSPAGNQPQHF.

The chain links TRBV7-3 to TRBJ2-3; 13 nucleotides match TRBD2. This CDR3 region has 15 residues. Per the germline V gene, CDR1 is SGHTA and CDR2 is FQGTGA. With V trimmed by 6 bases and J by 5 bases, 5 bases remained unmatched. CDR3 sequence: CASSWTSGSKDTQYF. Here the CDR3 DNA reads TGTGCCAGCAGTTGGACTAGCGGGAGTAAAGATACGCAGTATTTT.

With regard to this clonotype: This clone may be a read error of a much larger clone one base away. The chain recombines TRBV7-8 with TRBJ2-1; 7 nucleotides align to TRBD2. V shed 5 bases and J 10 bases; nucleotides not matched to a gene: 8. CDR1 is SGHVS and CDR2 is FQNEAQ in the germline V gene. CDR3 length: 13 amino acids. The CDR3 nucleotides read TGTGCCAGCAGCCGCGGGTCGGGAGGCGAGCAGTTCTTC. Translation gives CASSRGSGGEQFF.

In this sample, this clonotype turned up many times. The rearrangement uses TRBV6-2 or TRBV6-3 and TRBJ2-1; 13 nucleotides match TRBD2. CDR1 MNHEY and CDR2 SVGEGT come from the germline V gene. This CDR3 is built from 17 residues. The V and J ends lost 10 bases and 8 bases, in that order; junction bases with no gene match: 17. The CDR3 region has the DNA TGTGCCACCTCACCCGATTCACTAGCGGGAGGGCACGATGAGCAGTTCTTC. This sequence encodes CATSPDSLAGGHDEQFF.

This clonotype appeared many times. V usage is TRBV25-1 and J usage is TRBJ2-2; 10 nucleotides agree with TRBD1. The CDR3 sequence is 15 residues long. Germline trimming cut 2 bases from V and 3 bases from J; bases unmatched to any gene: 0. Per germline, CDR1 MGHDK and CDR2 SYGVNS. The CDR3 sequence is CASSEGQGDTGELFF. Written as DNA, the CDR3 is TGTGCCAGCAGTGAAGGACAGGGGGACACCGGGGAGCTGTTTTTT.

This clonotype was seen repeatedly, ten times or more. The rearrangement uses TRBV19 and TRBJ2-7; weak D call: TRBD2 (5 bases). The CDR3 length is 15 residues. In germline, CDR1 is LNHDA, CDR2 SQIVND (reference sequence). V gave up 3 bases and J gave up 2 bases, with 14 bases separating them. The DNA for the CDR3 is TGTGCCAGTAGTATCTTTGGCGGGCCAGCCTACGAGCAGTACTTC. It encodes CASSIFGGPAYEQYF.